The rows below give T cell receptor beta chains drawn from one sample of a study of T cell responses to AZD1222 COVID-19 vaccine. Repertoires were generated with immunoSEQ multiplex PCR, while TCRdb's copy carries only in-frame clones and drops some. Of 65,000 to 85,000 clones listed, 80% to 85% were seen once; the top ten hold about 20%. The source material was peripheral blood, sampled on day 0 of AZD1222 vaccination. All receptors come from an adult in good health. Both conserved end residues are trimmed from each CDR3. The order of the fields is CDR3 length, D gene, V gene, J gene, clone size, CDR3 protein. The D gene is left open where the match is weak. Rows may omit the clone size; those that give it use once, few, many or a size class.

14,TRBD2,TRBV2,TRBJ2-7,once,ASSPTPGLAGWEQY
12,TRBD1,TRBV2,TRBJ1-2,-,ASSKVDRVDGYT
14,TRBD2,TRBV7-2,TRBJ2-1,-,ASSFPASGRGNEQF
16,TRBD2,TRBV9,TRBJ2-3,-,ASSIGLAGDVVTDTQY
12,-,TRBV30,TRBJ1-2,once,AWGRARGHYGYT
13,-,TRBV6-5,TRBJ1-5,-,ASRYKGNSNQPQH
14,TRBD2,TRBV15,TRBJ2-1,-,ATKAGGRVSYNEQF
12,-,TRBV4-3,TRBJ1-2,once,ASSQGRGNAVYT
13,-,TRBV5-1,TRBJ2-1,once,ASSLGALSRDEQF
12,-,TRBV6-5,TRBJ2-2,-,ASVRTRNTGELF
14,-,TRBV18,TRBJ1-1,-,ASSPRTAGTNTEAF
13,-,TRBV19,TRBJ1-4,few,ASSPLGGSDEKLF
11,-,TRBV28,TRBJ1-5,-,ASMRDSNQPQH
13,-,TRBV10-3,TRBJ1-2,-,AISVGSPGGYGYT
10,-,TRBV19,TRBJ2-3,-,ASKTDTDTQY
10,-,TRBV30,TRBJ2-2,-,AWSQNTGELF
14,TRBD1,TRBV18,TRBJ1-6,-,ASSRGQGLYNSPLH
13,-,TRBV19,TRBJ2-4,-,ASSIQLIGSGIQY
13,TRBD2,TRBV7-3,TRBJ2-1,few,ASSTSSGSVNEQF
10,TRBD1,TRBV10-3,TRBJ2-5,once,ATGQGEETQY
11,-,TRBV9,TRBJ2-7,-,ASSDETEYEQY
10,-,TRBV7-8,TRBJ1-2,once,ASSPPRGGYT
14,TRBD1,TRBV11-2,TRBJ2-2,-,ASSLTGGFDTGELF
11,-,TRBV6-5,TRBJ1-1,-,ASSYRGATEAF
13,-,TRBV19,TRBJ1-5,-,ASSSSKGVGQPQH
12,-,TRBV18,TRBJ1-1,-,ASSVGQKNTEAF
10,-,TRBV2,TRBJ2-3,-,ASTIHRTTQY
14,TRBD1,TRBV6-2/TRBV6-3,TRBJ2-7,-,ASSYGAGQGAYEQY
12,-,TRBV14,TRBJ2-5,once,ASSHTLETGTQY
13,-,TRBV18,TRBJ1-3,-,ASSPGDVSGNTIY
12,TRBD1,TRBV11-1,TRBJ2-5,-,ASSSDRAQETQY
15,TRBD2,TRBV11-3,TRBJ2-3,few,ASSLDLTSGGADTQY
13,TRBD2,TRBV28,TRBJ2-3,-,ASSLLAGGPDTQY
13,TRBD2,TRBV4-3,TRBJ2-7,-,ASSPRLAETYEQY
12,-,TRBV28,TRBJ1-2,-,ASSPDVTQRGYT
12,-,TRBV7-6,TRBJ2-7,-,ASSPLDGSYEQY
13,-,TRBV9,TRBJ1-1,-,ASSAIRGLNTEAF
11,TRBD1,TRBV25-1,TRBJ2-7,-,ASSARDRGEQY
13,-,TRBV15,TRBJ2-1,-,ATSRVRDAYNEQF
12,-,TRBV7-8,TRBJ1-2,-,ASSLLFSGGGYT
14,TRBD2,TRBV18,TRBJ2-2,-,ASSPRTSGNTGELF
12,TRBD2,TRBV11-3,TRBJ2-2,-,ASSLEAGAGELF
13,-,TRBV5-6,TRBJ2-1,-,ASSLLGSVYNEQF
14,TRBD2,TRBV7-3,TRBJ2-1,few,ASSPINAGGRFEQF
12,-,TRBV5-1,TRBJ1-2,-,ASSPGTANYGYT
13,TRBD2,TRBV7-3,TRBJ2-3,-,ASSLGTSGTDTQY
12,-,TRBV5-1,TRBJ2-3,few,ASSPGSYTDTQY
12,TRBD1,TRBV2,TRBJ1-6,-,ASTNQGANSPLH
13,TRBD1,TRBV24-1,TRBJ2-2,-,ATSTKQGAGGELF
12,-,TRBV3-1/TRBV3-2,TRBJ1-1,-,ASSQLEMNTEAF
10,TRBD1,TRBV28,TRBJ1-5,-,ASSEGAQPQH
12,TRBD1,TRBV19,TRBJ1-2,-,ASRSDRGSYGYT
13,-,TRBV7-9,TRBJ2-3,-,ASSLLGSITDTQY
13,-,TRBV7-2,TRBJ2-2,-,ASSLVVTRVGELF
13,TRBD1,TRBV3-1/TRBV3-2,TRBJ1-6,-,ASSQPGQGNSPLH
12,-,TRBV7-9,TRBJ1-1,-,ASTPRTGAKEAF
12,TRBD1,TRBV29-1,TRBJ1-1,-,SVPGGQGGTEAF
13,-,TRBV7-2,TRBJ2-1,once,ASSLGEGGRFEQF
12,TRBD1,TRBV5-1,TRBJ1-5,-,ASSTGTGNQPQH